The 10 T cell receptor beta chains below were found in one sample sequenced in a study of HIV-infected children after antiretroviral therapy interruption. Treatment of the sample: PENTA 11 planned treatment interruption arm or continuous ART arm. A 3' RACE protocol on RNA, with unique molecular identifiers, produced the TCR library. TCRdb ran MiXCR on the 3' RACE reads and lists one entry per CDR3 protein. This table has more than 75,000 distinct CDR3 sequences, roughly 6.4% appearing once. The sequencing used CD45RA+ CD4+ T cells from PBMCs, pooled from several time points, collected from a donor given antiretroviral therapy, either interrupted or continuous. Sample subset: naive CD4+ CD45RA+ CD45RO- T cells. Receptors were obtained from a pool of human donors with HIV.

This clonotype was observed at least ten times. This chain uses TRBV9 with TRBJ1-1, with 8 bases fitting TRBD1. The ends lost 3 bases at V and 3 bases at J; junction bases unmatched: 10. The germline gives CDR1 SGDLS, CDR2 YYNGEE. The CDR3 extends over 16 amino acids. The chain's CDR3 is CASSAHSPTGDTEAFF. In DNA, the CDR3 is TGTGCCAGCAGCGCCCACAGCCCGACAGGGGACACTGAAGCTTTCTTT.

This clonotype was detected many times. The gene calls are TRBV7-8 and TRBJ2-5; D gene uncertain. Germline assignment: CDR1 SGHVS and CDR2 FQNEAQ. Trimming pared 3 bases from V and 2 bases from J, leaving 16 bases between. CDR3 size: 16 residues. This chain's CDR3 is CASSFGRLPIQETQYF. The CDR3 DNA is TGTGCCAGCAGCTTCGGACGGCTACCAATTCAAGAGACCCAGTACTTC. Together with reference TRBV7-8 and TRBJ2-5, the CDR3 gives the full variable domain: GAGVSQSPRYKVAKRGQDVALRCDPISGHVSLFWYQQALGQGPEFLTYFQNEAQLDKSGLPSDRFFAERPEGSVSTLKIQRTQQEDSAVYLCASSFGRLPIQETQYFGPGTRLLVL.

This clonotype was seen ten or more times. V is TRBV7-9 and J is TRBJ1-5; 12 positions agree with TRBD1. The length of the CDR3 is 15 residues. V dropped 3 bases and J dropped 6; count of bases not matched to a gene: 3. From germline, CDR1 is SEHNR and CDR2 FQNEAQ (reference sequence). The CDR3 nucleotides read TGTGCCAGCAGCTTGGGACAGGGGGCAAGTCAGCCCCAGCATTTT. It specifies CASSLGQGASQPQHF.

This clonotype was seen more than once but under ten times. The V gene is TRBV20-1, the J gene TRBJ2-7, with D uncertain. The CDR3 loop spans 12 amino acids. V was trimmed by 3 bases and J by 6 bases, leaving 12 bases between them. Germline V gene lookup returns CDR1 DFQATT and CDR2 SNEGSKA (reference sequence). The CDR3 sequence: CSARWGSAEQYF. The DNA for the CDR3 is TGCAGTGCTAGGTGGGGTTCGGCCGAGCAGTACTTC.

In this sample, this clonotype turned up a few times. Here the CDR3 reads CASSPGTRNTEAFF. The CDR3 DNA reads as TGCGCCAGCAGCCCTGGGACGAGGAACACTGAAGCTTTCTTT. The chain is built from TRBV5-1 and TRBJ1-1, with D possibly matching TRBD1 (5 bases). V was shortened by 4 bases and J by 1 base, with 11 bases between the two germline ends. Germline V gene sequence: CDR1 SGHRS, CDR2 YFSETQ. The CDR3 length is 14 residues. Full variable domain (remainder filled in from reference TRBV5-1 and TRBJ1-1): KAGVTQTPRYLIKTRGQQVTLSCSPISGHRSVSWYQQTPGQGLQFLFEYFSETQRNKGNFPGRFSGRQFSNSRSEMNVSTLELGDSALYLCASSPGTRNTEAFFGQGTRLTVV.

This clonotype was recorded many times. The J gene is TRBJ1-6, the V gene TRBV6-5, with no clear D. Trimming pared 5 bases from V and 0 bases from J, leaving 8 bases between. CDR1 and CDR2 from the germline V gene are MNHEY and SVGAGI. This CDR3 has 15 amino acids. As DNA, the CDR3 is TGTGCCAGCAGTCTCGGTAGCTCCTATAATTCACCCCTCCACTTT. Its translation is CASSLGSSYNSPLHF.

In this sample, this clonotype turned up a few times. The chain joins TRBV5-5 to TRBJ1-2; D perhaps matches TRBD1 (6 bases). The CDR3 has 13 residues. The ends were cut back, 0 bases at V and 7 bases at J, with 10 bases in the middle. Per germline, CDR1 SGHKS and CDR2 YYEKEE (reference sequence). The CDR3 loop reads CASSLEGGFGYTF. The CDR3, as DNA: TGTGCCAGCAGCTTGGAAGGGGGGTTTGGCTACACCTTC.

Here the CDR3 reads CASSIVRVSNQPQHF. CDR3 coding DNA: TGTGCCAGTAGTATAGTGCGGGTTAGCAATCAGCCCCAGCATTTT. This chain uses TRBV19 with TRBJ1-5; D gene uncertain. The CDR3 loop spans 15 amino acids. With 1 base removed from V and 0 bases from J, the gap between germline ends came to 7 bases. Germline lookup yields CDR1 LNHDA and CDR2 SQIVND (reference sequence).

This clonotype appeared many times. This chain connects TRBV4-1 to TRBJ2-7; 9 nucleotides match TRBD1. V trimming: 3 bases; J trimming: 5 bases; junction bases outside the gene matches: 8. The V gene's germline CDR1 is MGHRA and CDR2 YSYEKL. The CDR3 spans 15 residues. The CDR3 loop reads CASSHGDRARNEQYF. The DNA for the CDR3 is TGCGCCAGCAGCCATGGGGACAGGGCCCGCAACGAGCAGTACTTC.

This clonotype came up many times. V and J are TRBV23-1 and TRBJ2-4; D may be TRBD1 or TRBD2 (5 bases each). TRBV23-1 is designated an ORF whose function remains uncertain. CDR3 length: 16 amino acids. Trimming cost V 6 bases and J 8 bases, with 23 bases left between them. CDR3: CASSHEGPDGSDIQYF. Written as DNA, the CDR3 is TGCGCCAGCAGCCACGAGGGGCCAGACGGCTCAGACATTCAGTACTTC.